The 8 T cell receptor beta chains below come from one sample, sequenced in a study of tumor and adjacent non-tumor tissue in lung cancer. No cell sorting was done before RNA was extracted from the tissue. Three rounds of nested PCR, following a modified ARM-PCR protocol, produced the TCRbeta library. TCRdb re-derived calls from the multiplex PCR reads in MiXCR, one entry per CDR3 protein. The table records 65,000 to 90,000 distinct CDR3 sequences, over 80% of them present only once. Material: lung tumor tissue. Receptors originate from a woman aged 50 to 65 with non-small cell lung cancer.

With regard to this clonotype: The conserved closing phenylalanine or tryptophan is absent in this CDR3, likely reflecting a read error. The V and J genes are TRBV12-3 or TRBV12-4 and TRBJ2-3; D is unclear. The CDR3 is 15 residues long. DNA for the CDR3: TGTGCCAGTAGTTTAGATACACTAAGCACAGATACGCAGTATTTG. Translation: CASSLDTLSTDTQYL.

This clonotype showed up just once. The J gene is TRBJ1-2, the V gene TRBV4-2; D not certain. Looked up from germline, CDR1 is LGHNA and CDR2 is YNFKEQ. With 0 bases removed from V and 5 bases from J, the gap between germline ends came to 13 bases. The CDR3 totals 15 residues. DNA for the CDR3: TGTGCCAGCAGCCAAGATCTGGAAGGCATATATGGCTACACCTTC. As protein: CASSQDLEGIYGYTF.

On this clonotype itself: The junction does not match germline at one end; this may be a read error. This chain joins TRBV6-5 and TRBJ2-1, with TRBD2 identical over 7 bases. The CDR3 runs 17 residues. CDR1 MNHEY and CDR2 SVGAGI come from the germline V gene. The CDR3 nucleotides are TGTGCCAACAGTTACAATCTCGGGGGGAGCTCCTACAATGAGCCGTTCTTC. This translates into CANSYNLGGSSYNEPFF.

Comments on this clonotype: The CDR3 ends on some other residue instead of the conserved phenylalanine or tryptophan, so this is likely a read error. V gene TRBV6-5 combines with J gene TRBJ1-6, with TRBD1 matching 9 bases. The germline V gene has CDR1 MNHEY and CDR2 SVGAGI. The CDR3 consists of 14 residues. The CDR3 here is CASRLQGANSPLHI. CDR3 sequence (DNA): TGTGCCAGCAGATTACAGGGGGCCAATTCTCCCCTCCACATT.

On this clonotype itself: One junction end disagrees with the germline gene, perhaps due to a read error. CDR3 in amino acids: CASSLSSAAGFNEQFF. CDR3 in DNA: TGTGCCAGCAGTTTATCCTCAGCGGCAGGATTCAATGAACAGTTCTTC. The chain has TRBV28 and TRBJ2-1, with D possibly being TRBD2 (5 bases). This CDR3 has 16 amino acids. Germline V gene sequence: CDR1 MDHEN, CDR2 SYDVKM.

On this clonotype itself: The CDR3 does not close with the conserved phenylalanine or tryptophan, likely indicating a read error. The J gene is TRBJ2-3, the V gene TRBV11-1; 9 bases line up with TRBD1. This CDR3 region has 13 residues. The germline V gene encodes CDR1 SGHAT and CDR2 FQDESV (reference sequence). The CDR3 region is CASRGTGMDAQYC. The CDR3, as DNA: TGTGCTAGCAGAGGGACAGGGATGGATGCGCAGTATTGT.

Remarks on this clonotype: Germline and junction disagree at one end, which may indicate a read error. V usage is TRBV6-6 and J usage is TRBJ2-7; 7 bases match TRBD1. Germline CDR1 is MNHNY and CDR2 is SVGAGI (reference sequence). The CDR3 is 14 residues long. CDR3 region: CSSSQRRGGREQYF. Here the CDR3 DNA reads TGTTCCAGCAGCCAGAGGAGAGGGGGCCGCGAGCAGTACTTC.

About this clonotype itself: One end of the junction varies from germline; a read error may be responsible. This chain uses TRBV12-3 or TRBV12-4 with TRBJ2-3; D may be TRBD2 (6 bases). This CDR3 spans 15 amino acids. Here the CDR3 DNA reads TGTGCCAGCAACTCAGTAGCGGAGAGCACAGATACGCGGTATTTT. Translation: CASNSVAESTDTRYF.